This TCR beta chain was documented in a study of blood T cell repertoires in COVID-19 (dated by TCRdb to the early 2020s). About the full investigation: Samples covering the acute and convalescent phases of COVID-19 were provided by collaborators in the United States, Italy and Spain. The material from the prospective study consisted of cDNA or gDNA derived from T cells, B-cell-depleted T cells, or PBMCs. The repertoires were made available in a free public database intended to serve as a resource for research on the immune response to SARS-CoV-2. The dataset comprised deeply sampled blood TCRbeta repertoires from subjects exposed to, actively infected with, or recovered from COVID-19. Nearly every sample came with metadata listing a de-identified subject ID, COVID-19 status, age in years and sex. Where HLA class I and class II types were available, the types were taken from metadata supplied by the sample provider, not from assay-based typing. The samples were drawn from two sources: the first 160 participants of the ongoing ImmuneRACE study, and fewer than 1,500 subjects contributed by 6 global collaborators.

Each collaborating institution followed its own protocols to collect whole blood in K2EDTA tubes. For TCRbeta analysis, collaborator samples were shipped as frozen whole blood, as isolated PBMCs, or as DNA extracted from either sample type. The immunoSEQ Assay, a bias-controlled multiplex PCR, was used to amplify TCRbeta CDR3 regions from genomic DNA. Per the source publication's procedure: The number of nucleated cells in each sample was estimated by amplification of reference gene primers within the assay. To quantify the absolute abundance of each unique TCRbeta CDR3 rearrangement, sequence reads were collapsed and filtered. Productive Simpson clonality was computed per sample as the square root of Simpson's diversity index over productive rearrangements. In its TCRdb copy, this immuneACCESS table keeps in-frame sequences only and misses some clones. Where compared with another copy, unresolved V genes explain less than half of these, and the others have no known cause. That table gives V, J and clone size, and the DNA gave D and trimming. Within this sample are about 310,000 clones, with around nine tenths of them counted one time only. The ten top clones hold 1% of the sample.

The junction carries 10 bases between V and J, which are trimmed by 2 bases and 2 bases respectively. The germline V gene sets CDR1 to SGHTA and CDR2 to FQGNSA. The CDR3 runs 14 residues from the cysteine to the phenylalanine. Of all the DNA, just the CDR3 is kept, 42 bases in frame from base 1. As concerns this clone: There is no known antigen for this receptor. Base-call qualities are not available, and no considerably larger clone is one nucleotide away.

General findings and caveats noted by the study authors: How much clinical and demographic metadata was included differed by source and by participant, and the metadata was provided uncurated.

This clonotype was obtained from a man in his fifties with active or convalescent COVID-19. Sequencing used peripheral blood. Recombination linked TRBV7-2 to TRBJ2-7; a tentative D match to TRBD2 spans 5 bases. Here the CDR3 is given as CASSLSGRTYEQYF. The DNA sequence reads TGTGCCAGCAGCTTAAGCGGCAGAACCTACGAGCAGTACTTC.